The 19 T cell receptor beta chains reported below all come from one sample, sequenced in a study of blood T cell repertoires in COVID-19. The assay was immunoSEQ multiplex PCR, and TCRdb's table has in-frame clones only and misses some. The sample lists about 130,000 clones, 70% to 80% occurring once. The source material was peripheral blood. These receptors came from a woman in her 70s with COVID-19, enrolled during active disease.

This clone was found a few times. This chain uses TRBV28 with TRBJ1-2; D gene ambiguous. The V and J ends lost 5 bases and 7 bases respectively, with 11 bases between them. This CDR3 has 12 residues. The germline gives CDR1 MDHEN, CDR2 SYDVKM. The CDR3 DNA reads as TGTGCCAGCAGTCCCCTTCAACTTGGCTACACCTTC. Its translation: CASSPLQLGYTF.

This clone has only one observation. The J gene is TRBJ1-6, the V gene TRBV30; no firm D call. Looked up from germline, CDR1 is GTSNPN and CDR2 is SVGIG (reference sequence). This CDR3 has 13 residues. The V and J ends lost 2 bases and 14 bases respectively, with 16 bases between them. CDR3 nucleotides: TGTGCCTGGAGTCCACAAGCCCGGGGAGCCCTCCACTTT. This gives the protein CAWSPQARGALHF.

The genes are TRBV29-1 and TRBJ2-7, with 7 bases matching TRBD2. This CDR3 spans 13 amino acids. V was pared by 4 bases and J by 0 bases, with 3 bases of the junction left unmatched. The germline CDR1 and CDR2 sequences are SQVTM and ANQGSEA. For the CDR3, the DNA is TGCAGCGTTGTGGGGGGGAGCTCCTACGAGCAGTACTTC. Translation gives CSVVGGSSYEQYF.

The chain recombines TRBV5-1 with TRBJ2-3; TRBD1 matches at 11 bases. Germline CDR1 reads SGHRS; CDR2 reads YFSETQ. The CDR3 is 15 amino acids. V was pared by 1 base and J by 5 bases, with 3 bases of the junction left unmatched. CDR3 sequence reads: CASSLRGTGGDTQYF. The CDR3 coding sequence is TGCGCCAGCAGCTTGAGAGGGACAGGGGGAGATACGCAGTATTTT.

The V and J genes are TRBV6-1 and TRBJ2-7, with D perhaps matching TRBD1 (5 bases). Germline assignment: CDR1 MNHNS and CDR2 SASEGT. V was clipped by 2 bases and J by 2 bases, with 19 bases between them. CDR3 size: 17 residues. The CDR3: CASSESSNPGYPYEQYF. The CDR3 DNA sequence: TGTGCCAGCAGTGAATCCAGCAACCCAGGGTACCCCTACGAGCAGTACTTC.

V gene TRBV4-1 combines with J gene TRBJ2-5, with 9 bases fitting TRBD2. V shed 3 bases, J shed 2 bases, and the junction held 1 base outside the gene matches. Germline-derived CDR1 and CDR2 are MGHRA and YSYEKL. The CDR3 length is 14 residues. CDR3 in DNA: TGCGCCAGCAGCCAGACTAGCGGACAAGAGACCCAGTACTTC. Amino acid sequence: CASSQTSGQETQYF.

The chain is built from TRBV27 and TRBJ2-7, with D unclear. CDR3 size: 13 residues. Trimming removed 2 bases from V and 0 bases from J, with 5 bases in between. Germline V CDR1 and CDR2: MNHEY, SMNVEV (reference sequence). The CDR3 region has the DNA TGTGCCAGCAGTTTAGAGGCCTCCTACGAGCAGTACTTC. It encodes CASSLEASYEQYF.

The chain uses TRBV7-2 and TRBJ2-3; D gene unclear. The V gene lost 1 base and the J gene lost 0 bases, with 11 bases spanning the gap. Per germline, CDR1 SGHTA and CDR2 FQGNSA. The CDR3 has 16 amino acids. The CDR3 spells CASSLGPRVSTDTQYF. The DNA of the CDR3 is TGTGCCAGCAGCTTAGGACCCCGGGTTAGCACAGATACGCAGTATTTT.

This clone was observed many times. The V call is TRBV7-3, the J call TRBJ2-3; D possibly corresponds to TRBD2 (6 bases). The CDR3 contains 14 residues. The V end was cut by 3 bases, the J end by 2 bases, with 9 bases between. CDR1 SGHTA and CDR2 FQGTGA come from the germline V gene. This CDR3 is CASSLGGATDTQYF. As DNA, the CDR3 is TGTGCCAGCAGCTTGGGCGGGGCCACAGATACGCAGTATTTT.

This chain joins TRBV7-2 and TRBJ1-2, with 8 bases identical to TRBD1. CDR3 length: 13 amino acids. Germline CDR1 SGHTA, CDR2 FQGNSA. V lost 6 bases, J lost 4 bases, and 4 bases stayed unmatched. CDR3 coding DNA: TGTGCCAGCAGATCTGACAGGGGCTATGGCTACACCTTC. It specifies CASRSDRGYGYTF.

This chain joins TRBV15 and TRBJ2-5; 7 positions match TRBD2. J lost 3 bases, V lost 5 bases, and 9 bases had no gene match. Germline CDR1 LNHNV, CDR2 YYDKDF (reference sequence). The CDR3 runs to 15 residues. The CDR3 reads CATSPRRGGKETQYF. DNA of the CDR3: TGTGCCACCAGCCCGCGACGGGGAGGGAAAGAGACCCAGTACTTC.

The rearrangement links TRBV5-1 to TRBJ1-4, with 7 bases identical to TRBD1. There are 16 residues in the CDR3. J lost 3 bases, V lost 0 bases, and 5 bases had no gene match. Germline V gene sequence: CDR1 SGHRS, CDR2 YFSETQ. This chain's CDR3 is CASSLVPGQANEKLFF. The DNA of the CDR3 is TGCGCCAGCAGCTTGGTGCCCGGACAGGCTAATGAAAAACTGTTTTTT.

The J gene is TRBJ2-3, the V gene TRBV11-2, with TRBD2 matching 12 bases. With 3 bases clipped from V and 6 bases from J, the junction kept 4 bases outside the gene matches. The CDR3 covers 15 residues. Germline-derived CDR1 and CDR2 are SGHAT and FQNNGV. CDR3: CASSFLAGGPDTQYF. CDR3 coding DNA: TGTGCCAGCAGCTTCCTAGCGGGGGGGCCCGATACGCAGTATTTT.

The sample holds a few counts of this clone. The CDR3 bases are TGTGCCAGCAACTGCTCCTGGACAGGGAATTTAAACCGCTGTGAGCAGTACTTC. Translation gives CASNCSWTGNLNRCEQYF. This chain joins TRBV9 and TRBJ2-7, with 8 bases identical to TRBD1. The V gene's germline CDR1 is SGDLS and CDR2 YYNGEE. Trimming at V came to 6 bases and at J to 7 bases, leaving 24 bases not matched to a gene. The CDR3 totals 18 residues.

This clone has only one observation. The V gene is TRBV15, the J gene TRBJ2-7, with 8 bases identical to TRBD1. V was pared by 2 bases and J by 3 bases, with 6 bases of the junction left unmatched. The length of the CDR3 is 15 residues. Germline CDR1 LNHNV, CDR2 YYDKDF (reference sequence). For the CDR3, the DNA is TGTGCCACCAGCAGAACTACAGGGGGGCTCTACGAGCAGTACTTC. Translated, it gives CATSRTTGGLYEQYF.

A few counts support this clone. The chain links TRBV30 to TRBJ1-6, with a tentative D call TRBD1 (5 bases). There are 17 residues in the CDR3. The V end was cut by 4 bases, the J end by 10 bases, with 26 bases between. From germline, CDR1 is GTSNPN and CDR2 SVGIG (reference sequence). The CDR3 region has the DNA TGTGCCTGGACTACACGTCCCCCGCAGGGTTGGCTGTCACCCCTCCACTTT. Translation gives CAWTTRPPQGWLSPLHF.

This sequence joins TRBV5-1 and TRBJ1-2; 7 bases match TRBD1. The CDR3 is 15 residues long. CDR1 and CDR2 (germline): SGHRS, YFSETQ. The J segment lost 3 bases and the V segment lost 4 bases, leaving 9 bases of the junction unmatched. CDR3 in amino acids: CASSRTGTADYGYTF. The CDR3 DNA follows: TGCGCCAGCAGCCGTACCGGGACAGCCGACTATGGCTACACCTTC.

This clone has more than one count but fewer than ten. The rearrangement joins TRBV7-9 to TRBJ2-1; maybe TRBD2 (5 bases). V was shortened by 8 bases and J by 9 bases, with 14 bases between the two germline ends. This CDR3 contains 12 residues. The germline V gene encodes CDR1 SEHNR and CDR2 FQNEAQ (reference sequence). CDR3 sequence reads: CASFRAAGEQFF. CDR3 coding DNA: TGTGCCAGCTTTCGGGCGGCGGGTGAGCAGTTCTTC. Filled out from reference TRBV7-9 and TRBJ2-1, the complete variable domain reads DTGVSQNPRHKITKRGQNVTFRCDPISEHNRLYWYRQTLGQGPEFLTYFQNEAQLEKSRLLSDRFSAERPKGSFSTLEIQRTEQGDSAMYLCASFRAAGEQFFGPGTRLTVL.

The gene calls are TRBV7-9 and TRBJ2-5; 8 nucleotides agree with TRBD1. The V and J ends lost 6 bases and 2 bases, in that order; junction bases with no gene match: 5. Per the germline V gene, CDR1 is SEHNR and CDR2 is FQNEAQ (reference sequence). The CDR3 totals 14 residues. For the CDR3, the DNA is TGTGCCAGCAGTTCGAGGACAGGGCAAGAGACCCAGTACTTC. This gives the protein CASSSRTGQETQYF.